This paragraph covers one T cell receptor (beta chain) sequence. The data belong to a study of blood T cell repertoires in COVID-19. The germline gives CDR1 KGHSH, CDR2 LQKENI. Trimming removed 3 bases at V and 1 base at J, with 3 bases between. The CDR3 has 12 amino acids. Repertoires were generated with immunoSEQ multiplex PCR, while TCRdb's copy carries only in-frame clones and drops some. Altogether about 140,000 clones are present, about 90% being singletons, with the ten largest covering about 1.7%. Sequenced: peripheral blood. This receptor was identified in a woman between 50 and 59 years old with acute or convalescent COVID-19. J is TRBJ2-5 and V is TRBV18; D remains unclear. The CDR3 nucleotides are TGTGCCAGCTCACCCCTCCAAGAGACCCAGTACTTC. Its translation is CASSPLQETQYF.